What follows describes a single T cell receptor (beta chain). Its specificity is unknown. These data belong to a study of cytomegalovirus exposure and HLA in healthy donors. Germline values: CDR1 SGHTA, CDR2 FQGNSA. This CDR3 contains 17 residues. Trimming removed 3 bases at V and 7 bases at J, with 24 bases between. Those who donated were healthy bone marrow donors. Primers: 60 Vbeta forward and 13 Jbeta reverse. Only in-frame clones appear in the TCRdb table, and some are missing; sequencing was by immunoSEQ multiplex PCR. Among about 190,000 clones, around 81% were seen once, and the ten largest hold approximately 2%. General observations from the study: A missense variant in DCLRE1C was later tied to TCR beta V- and J-gene trimming.

The J gene is TRBJ1-2, the V gene TRBV7-2; D is possibly TRBD1 (5 bases). The sequence derives from a woman aged 18-29 years in good health and CMV-seropositive. The specimen sequenced was PBMCs. The CDR3, as DNA: TGTGCCAGCAGCTTTGTCCCTCCTCGGCAGGGAAGGGGTGGCTACACCTTC. Its translation: CASSFVPPRQGRGGYTF. Filled out from reference TRBV7-2 and TRBJ1-2, the complete variable domain reads GAGVSQSPSNKVTEKGKDVELRCDPISGHTALYWYRQSLGQGLEFLIYFQGNSAPDKSGLPSDRFSAERTGGSVSTLTIQRTQQEDSAVYLCASSFVPPRQGRGGYTFGSGTRLTVV.